This TCR beta chain comes out of a study of early T cells in non-severe SARS-CoV-2 infection. Turning to the study itself: Sequenced material consisted of bulk RNA (from unsorted whole blood), and chains were unpaired.

Worth noting for this clonotype: The target antigen is unknown.

Study outcomes and limitations: Lookups in VDJdb leaned toward anti-spike CD8 responses and missed private and CD4 specificities.

Individually, cDNA molecules had unique molecular identifiers attached to them. TCRdb re-called the 5' RACE reads with MiXCR, one entry per CDR3 protein. The table shows 84,000 or so distinct CDR3 sequences, with roughly 12% occurring only once. V lost 0 bases and J 3 bases, leaving 10 bases between the germline ends. CDR3 length: 14 amino acids. Germline CDR1 reads SGHRS; CDR2 reads YFSETQ. V usage is TRBV5-1 and J usage is TRBJ2-7; D is uncertain. The receptor was isolated from an adult who was a healthcare worker with PCR-confirmed SARS-CoV-2 infection or an uninfected control (not recorded which). The material sequenced was whole blood. The CDR3 here is CASSLEARGYEQYF. The CDR3 DNA is TGCGCCAGCAGCTTGGAGGCTAGAGGCTACGAGCAGTACTTC.